This T cell receptor beta chain is drawn from a study of T cell repertoires in cytomegalovirus infection. About the research overall: Selected CMV epitopes included recently identified HLA-C-restricted ones as well as well-studied HLA-B-restricted ones. Matching HLA type and CMV infection were both indicated by public TCR beta signatures. General observations from the study: In two of eight donors, the top clonotype was HLA-C-restricted CMV-specific. Cumulated frequencies of public TCR beta families served to identify carriers of CMV plus the relevant HLA.

The CDR3 loop spans 16 amino acids. V lost 2 bases and J lost 5; bases outside the gene matches: 10. Germline values: CDR1 SGHTA, CDR2 FQGNSA. TCRdb re-analysed the reads in MiXCR, keeping a single row per CDR3 protein. Of about 110,000 distinct CDR3 sequences listed, 25% to 35% are singletons. Regarding this clonotype: As yet, its antigen is unknown.

This sequence was found in a human donor in good health (CMV status not recorded). Some clones in this sample may be carry-over from other donors' samples. Here the sequenced sample was CD8+ T cells from cultured PBMCs, taken from culture after CMV antigen stimulation. The V call is TRBV7-2, the J call TRBJ2-5, with 8 bases fitting TRBD2. CDR3 in amino acids: CASSLFGGGYPETQYF. CDR3 nucleotide sequence: TGTGCCAGCAGCTTATTCGGGGGGGGCTACCCGGAGACCCAGTACTTC.